The source of this T cell receptor (beta chain) is a study of T cell repertoires in cytomegalovirus infection. Across the study: The public TCR beta signatures pointed to both CMV infection and matching HLA type. Whole-study findings and limits: Summed frequency of public TCR beta families distinguished CMV carriers with the relevant HLA. There were HLA-C-restricted CMV-specific TCR beta clonotypes dominating the ex vivo response.

In TCRdb, the reads were re-called with MiXCR into one record per CDR3 protein. Of 200,000 or so distinct CDR3 sequences in the sample, 28% were seen once. Germline assignment: CDR1 DFQATT and CDR2 SNEGSKA (reference sequence). V lost 4 bases and J 4 bases, leaving 8 bases between the germline ends. This CDR3 has 12 residues. A word on this clonotype: Its target is unknown. A much larger clone differs from this one at a single base, so this may be a read error. In this CDR3 the conserved last residue, phenylalanine or tryptophan, is missing, so a read error is likely.

The TCR sequence derives from a human donor in good health (CMV status not recorded). Some clones in this sample may be carry-over from other donors' samples. This chain uses TRBV20-1 with TRBJ1-3, with D hard to call. The sequencing sample was made of PBMCs. The CDR3 here is CSAKATGNTIYL. The DNA of the CDR3 is TGCAGTGCTAAGGCTACGGGAAACACCATATATCTT.